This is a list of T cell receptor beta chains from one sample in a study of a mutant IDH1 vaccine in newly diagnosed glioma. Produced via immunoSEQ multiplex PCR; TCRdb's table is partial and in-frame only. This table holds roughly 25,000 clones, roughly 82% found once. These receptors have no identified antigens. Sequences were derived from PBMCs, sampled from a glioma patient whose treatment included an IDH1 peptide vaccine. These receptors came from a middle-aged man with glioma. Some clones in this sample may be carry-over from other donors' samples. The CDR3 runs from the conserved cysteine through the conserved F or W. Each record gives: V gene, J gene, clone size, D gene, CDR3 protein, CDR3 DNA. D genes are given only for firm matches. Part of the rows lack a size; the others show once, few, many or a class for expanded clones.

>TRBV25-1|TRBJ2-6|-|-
CASSARVLGANVLTF
TGTGCCAGCAGCGCCAGGGTACTCGGGGCCAACGTCCTGACTTTC
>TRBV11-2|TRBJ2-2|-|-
CASSSQASNTGELFF
TGTGCCAGCAGCTCACAGGCCTCGAACACCGGGGAGCTGTTTTTT
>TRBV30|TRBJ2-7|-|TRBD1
CAFLGTGSPYEQYF
TGTGCCTTCTTAGGGACAGGGAGCCCCTACGAGCAGTACTTC
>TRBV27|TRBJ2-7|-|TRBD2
CASRSLADEQYF
TGTGCCAGCAGGTCACTAGCGGACGAGCAGTACTTC
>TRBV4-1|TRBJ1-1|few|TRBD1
CASSQINRGRGAFF
TGCGCCAGCAGCCAAATAAACAGGGGGCGAGGAGCTTTCTTT
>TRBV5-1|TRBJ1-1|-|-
CASSSTDGGVTEAFF
TGCGCCAGCAGCTCGACCGACGGTGGGGTCACTGAAGCTTTCTTT
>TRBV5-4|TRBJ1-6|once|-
CASSPRGGPGNSPLHF
TGTGCCAGCAGCCCCCGGGGGGGGCCGGGTAATTCACCCCTCCACTTT
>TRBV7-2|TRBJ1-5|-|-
CASSLQGRGSNQPQHF
TGTGCCAGCAGCTTACAAGGGAGGGGAAGCAATCAGCCCCAGCATTTT
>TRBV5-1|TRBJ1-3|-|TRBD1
CASSPGTGLSGNTIYF
TGCGCCAGCAGCCCCGGGACAGGCCTCTCTGGAAACACCATATATTTT
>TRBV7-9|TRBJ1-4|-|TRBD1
CASSGGGWPLEELFF
TGTGCCAGCAGCGGAGGGGGCTGGCCCCTCGAGGAACTGTTTTTT